This is a list of T cell receptor beta chains from one sample in a study of post-analysis software for immune sequencing data. TCRdb ran MiXCR on the PCR reads and lists one entry per CDR3 protein. Counted here are 740,000 or so distinct CDR3 sequences, 53% occurring once; the ten biggest clones make up approximately 4.4%. What was sequenced was blood. Receptors originate from a girl aged 10 to 17 with multiple sclerosis. Both conserved end residues are part of each CDR3. A D gene is named only where the DNA matches it firmly. The listing skips clone size in some rows; elsewhere it reads once, few, many or a size class.

d_gene	v_gene	abundance	j_gene	CDR3nt	CDR3aa
-	TRBV20-1	few	TRBJ2-5	TGCAGTGCGCCAAATCCCAGGGGAGGGGAGACCCAGTACTTC	CSAPNPRGGETQYF
TRBD1	TRBV20-1	-	TRBJ2-7	TGCAGTGCTAGAGATGCCAGGGGGCTTTCCTACGAGCAGTACTTC	CSARDARGLSYEQYF
TRBD1	TRBV5-1	-	TRBJ2-7	TGCGCCAGCAGCCACCCCGGACAGGGCTTCAACGAGCAGTACTTC	CASSHPGQGFNEQYF
-	TRBV7-9	few	TRBJ2-7	TGTGCCAGCAGCACACCGGGACAACCCTACGAGCAGTACTTC	CASSTPGQPYEQYF
TRBD1	TRBV12-3/TRBV12-4	-	TRBJ1-4	TGTGCCAGCAGTCAACCTGGGGGGACAGGGAATGAAAAACTGTTTTTT	CASSQPGGTGNEKLFF
TRBD2	TRBV20-1	-	TRBJ2-7	TGCAGTGCTAGACCCCTAGCGGGGGGGGTTTACGAGCAGTACTTC	CSARPLAGGVYEQYF
TRBD1	TRBV29-1	-	TRBJ2-7	TGCAGCGTCCGGCGACCGGACAGGAACTACGAGCAGTACTTC	CSVRRPDRNYEQYF
TRBD1	TRBV5-4	-	TRBJ2-1	TGTGCCAGCAGCGAGGGACAGGGCCGAGTGAATGAGCAGTTCTTC	CASSEGQGRVNEQFF
-	TRBV6-1	-	TRBJ2-4	TGTGCCAGCAATCCAGAGGTGGGGGGTGGAAACATTCAGTACTTC	CASNPEVGGGNIQYF
-	TRBV20-1	-	TRBJ1-2	TGCAGTGCTAGAGATCGCCGGGGGAGGGGTGGCTACACCTTC	CSARDRRGRGGYTF
-	TRBV25-1	few	TRBJ2-7	TGTGCCAGCAGTGAGGGAGTGCGGGGACGAAGGGCCTACGAGCAGTACTTC	CASSEGVRGRRAYEQYF
TRBD2	TRBV12-3/TRBV12-4	few	TRBJ2-1	TGTGCCAGCAGTTTACATGCGGGAGGGCCGCCCTACAATGAGCAGTTCTTC	CASSLHAGGPPYNEQFF
TRBD1	TRBV20-1	-	TRBJ1-2	TGCAGTGCTATCTCGACAGGGGGCAGAGCTAACTATGGCTACACCTTC	CSAISTGGRANYGYTF
-	TRBV7-3	-	TRBJ2-1	TGTGCCAGCAGCTTCAGGGGACTCAATGAGCAGTTCTTC	CASSFRGLNEQFF
-	TRBV11-3	-	TRBJ2-3	TGTGCCAGCAGCTTAGAAGGGCCAGATACGCAGTATTTT	CASSLEGPDTQYF
-	TRBV29-1	-	TRBJ2-7	TGCAGCGTTGAAAGGGTCAACGAGCAGTACTTC	CSVERVNEQYF
TRBD1	TRBV20-1	-	TRBJ2-7	TGCAGTGCCCCCTCCGCGACAGGGGAGGTAAACGAGCAGTACTTC	CSAPSATGEVNEQYF
-	TRBV10-3	few	TRBJ1-5	TGTGCCATCAGTGGAGGGTGGGGGGGAAATCAGCCCCAGCATTTT	CAISGGWGGNQPQHF
TRBD1	TRBV6-1	-	TRBJ1-2	TGTGCCAGCAGGAGCGGACAGGGCTACCAAGGTTATGGCTACACCTTC	CASRSGQGYQGYGYTF
TRBD2	TRBV7-3	-	TRBJ2-1	TGTGCCGGCAGCTTTACCCTACTAGCGGGAGTATCTAATGGCAATGAGCAGTTCTTC	CAGSFTLLAGVSNGNEQFF
TRBD2	TRBV20-1	few	TRBJ2-5	TGCAGTGCTCCACGAACCTTAGCGGGAGGTGTCCAAGAGACCCAGTACTTC	CSAPRTLAGGVQETQYF
TRBD2	TRBV5-1	-	TRBJ2-3	TGCGCCAGCAGCTTAACTAGCGCTCGCACAGATACGCAGTATTTT	CASSLTSARTDTQYF
-	TRBV12-3/TRBV12-4	few	TRBJ1-2	TGTGCCAGCAGTTTAGTGAGACCGGCGGGAAACTATGGCTACACCTTC	CASSLVRPAGNYGYTF
TRBD1	TRBV2	-	TRBJ1-2	TGTGCCAGCAGAGGGACAGCGGGGAGCTATGGCTACACCTTC	CASRGTAGSYGYTF
-	TRBV20-1	-	TRBJ1-5	TGCAGTGCTAGAGATTGGCAGGGTGGCAATCAGCCCCAGCATTTT	CSARDWQGGNQPQHF
TRBD1	TRBV12-3/TRBV12-4	-	TRBJ2-5	TGTGCCAGCAGTTCTCAGGGGGCCAGCACGGAGACCCAGTACTTC	CASSSQGASTETQYF
TRBD2	TRBV4-1	-	TRBJ2-4	TGCGCCAGCAGCCAAATCGGACTAGTCGGCAACATTCAGTACTTC	CASSQIGLVGNIQYF